What follows are 13 T cell receptor beta chains derived from one specimen sequenced in a study of blood T cell repertoires in COVID-19. Produced via immunoSEQ multiplex PCR; TCRdb's table is partial and in-frame only. The profile shows approximately 160,000 clones, over 70% of them singletons. Sequencing was performed on PBMCs or T cells enriched from blood (not recorded which). The receptors stem from a woman in her fifties or sixties in a cohort exposed to, infected with or recovered from COVID-19 (not recorded which).

The rearrangement joins TRBV27 to TRBJ1-2; tentatively, D is TRBD1 (5 bases). Trimming left V 6 bases short and J 8 bases short, with 10 bases between. Germline V CDR1 and CDR2: MNHEY, SMNVEV (reference sequence). The CDR3 sequence is 11 residues long. The DNA for the CDR3 is TGTGCCAGCAGCCAAACAGGAGGCTACACCTTC. It specifies CASSQTGGYTF.

The rearrangement uses TRBV19 and TRBJ2-7; D unresolved. The CDR3 spans 13 residues. V shed 4 bases and J shed 3 bases, with 10 bases lying between them. The germline CDR1 and CDR2 sequences are LNHDA and SQIVND (reference sequence). CDR3 region: CASSTQSGYEQYF. The CDR3, as DNA: TGTGCCAGTAGTACCCAATCGGGCTACGAGCAGTACTTC. The full variable domain, with the rest looked up from reference TRBV19 and TRBJ2-7, is DGGITQSPKYLFRKEGQNVTLSCEQNLNHDAMYWYRQDPGQGLRLIYYSQIVNDFQKGDIAEGYSVSREKKESFPLTVTSAQKNPTAFYLCASSTQSGYEQYFGPGTRLTVT.

This chain links TRBV28 with TRBJ1-5; the match to TRBD1 covers 9 bases. The germline CDR1 and CDR2 sequences are MDHEN and SYDVKM. V was clipped by 3 bases and J by 6 bases; unmatched bases: 15. This CDR3 comprises 18 residues. The CDR3 DNA is TGTGCCAGCAGTTTCCAACGACAGGGGGTCAGATCAAGTCAGCCCCAGCATTTT. Translated, it gives CASSFQRQGVRSSQPQHF.

V and J are TRBV7-2 and TRBJ2-5; TRBD2 aligns across 8 bases. Germline lookup yields CDR1 SGHTA and CDR2 FQGNSA. CDR3 length equals 14 residues. V dropped 9 bases and J dropped 3; count of bases not matched to a gene: 9. In DNA, the CDR3 is TGTGCCAGGCCACGGGGGGGCCAGGAAGAGACCCAGTACTTC. Its translation: CARPRGGQEETQYF.

The chain employs TRBV19 and TRBJ2-5, with D possibly matching TRBD2 (6 bases). Germline CDR1 reads LNHDA; CDR2 reads SQIVND (reference sequence). Trimming removed 3 bases at V and 7 bases at J, with 15 bases between. The CDR3 length is 14 residues. The CDR3 DNA follows: TGTGCCAGTAGTATGCGGGATGGGTGGGCGACCCAGTACTTC. Its translation: CASSMRDGWATQYF.

The chain employs TRBV24-1 and TRBJ2-2, with TRBD2 matching over 7 bases. Per the germline V gene, CDR1 is KGHDR and CDR2 is SFDVKD. The CDR3 extends over 14 amino acids. V gave up 3 bases and J gave up 5 bases; unmatched junction bases: 2. The DNA of the CDR3 is TGTGCCACCAGTGATCGGGGAGGGACCGGGGAGCTGTTTTTT. This gives the protein CATSDRGGTGELFF.

This clone has more than one count but fewer than ten. V usage is TRBV7-2 and J usage is TRBJ2-5, with D possibly matching TRBD1 (5 bases). The CDR3 is made up of 13 amino acids. V was cut by 5 bases and J by 1 base, with 8 bases left in between. Germline V lookup: CDR1 SGHTA, CDR2 FQGNSA. The CDR3 coding sequence is TGTGCCAGCAGCCCGACAGCCCAAGAGACCCAGTACTTC. Translating gives CASSPTAQETQYF.

This clone turned up a few times. This chain connects TRBV28 to TRBJ1-3; possibly TRBD1 for D (6 bases). Germline CDR1 reads MDHEN; CDR2 reads SYDVKM. V was cut by 9 bases and J by 2 bases, with 14 bases left in between. CDR3 length equals 14 residues. The CDR3 region is CASLGGMAGNTIYF. CDR3 in DNA: TGTGCCAGTTTAGGGGGAATGGCTGGAAACACCATATATTTT.

The gene calls are TRBV28 and TRBJ1-4, with 9 bases lining up with TRBD1. The germline V gene encodes CDR1 MDHEN and CDR2 SYDVKM. V lost 4 bases to trimming and J lost 9 bases; unmatched junction nucleotides: 9. The CDR3 has 15 residues. CDR3 coding DNA: TGTGCCAGCAGTTGGGAGGGACAGGGTTATCAAAAACTGTTTTTT. Its translation is CASSWEGQGYQKLFF.

This clone was seen just once. This same CDR3 is encoded by further DNA sequences in the sample. The chain combines TRBV28 with TRBJ2-1; 9 bases map to TRBD2. Per germline, CDR1 MDHEN and CDR2 SYDVKM. The CDR3 runs 15 residues. Unmatched junction bases numbered 0, after V lost 2 bases and J lost 1 base. CDR3: CASSLSGGSYNEQFF. In DNA, the CDR3 is TGTGCCAGCAGTTTAAGCGGGGGGTCCTACAATGAGCAGTTCTTC.

This rearrangement joins TRBV27 to TRBJ2-7, with 8 positions matching TRBD1. Trimming at V came to 4 bases and at J to 0 bases, leaving 5 bases not matched to a gene. The V gene's germline CDR1 is MNHEY and CDR2 SMNVEV (reference sequence). CDR3 length: 15 amino acids. The CDR3 DNA is TGTGCCAGCAGTTCACGGGACAGGAGCTCCTACGAGCAGTACTTC. Translating it yields CASSSRDRSSYEQYF.

V is TRBV18 and J is TRBJ2-7; 7 nucleotides align to TRBD1. This CDR3 spans 15 amino acids. Germline V gene data show CDR1 as KGHSH and CDR2 as LQKENI. With 3 bases clipped from V and 5 bases from J, the junction kept 10 bases outside the gene matches. The DNA of the CDR3 is TGTGCCAGCTCACCCTTGGGACAGTTTTTCCACGAGCAGTACTTC. This sequence encodes CASSPLGQFFHEQYF.

The chain is built from TRBV25-1 and TRBJ2-4, with unresolved D. Trimming took off 1 base at V and 4 bases at J, with 14 bases between the two ends. The CDR3 has 16 residues. Germline lookup yields CDR1 MGHDK and CDR2 SYGVNS. This CDR3 is CASSESDSGKKNIQYF. The CDR3 DNA is TGTGCCAGCAGTGAATCAGACTCCGGTAAGAAAAACATTCAGTACTTC.